The 28 T cell receptor beta chains in this list originate from one sample, sequenced in a study of blood T cells in healthy people across ages. It was with a sample-barcoded 5' primer and a J-beta primer mix that a second PCR of roughly 7 to 12 cycles was run. TCRdb re-called the 5' RACE reads with MiXCR, one entry per CDR3 protein. The table records almost 550,000 distinct CDR3 sequences, more than 20% of them present only once. These data also formed part of another study, on T cells of mothers and their children.

Sequencing was done on a sample of blood. The receptors derive from a boy aged 5-17 years in good health.

This clonotype was detected a few times. The chain carries TRBV5-1 and TRBJ1-2; 7 bases are a match to TRBD1. Germline V gene lookup returns CDR1 SGHRS and CDR2 YFSETQ. J gave up 8 bases and V 0 bases, and 7 bases lay outside the gene matches. The CDR3 extends over 14 amino acids. The CDR3 loop reads CASSLERQGGGYTF. The CDR3 nucleotides are TGCGCCAGCAGCTTGGAAAGACAGGGTGGAGGCTACACCTTC.

This clonotype was observed a handful of times. The chain combines TRBV20-1 with TRBJ2-4, with 8 positions matching TRBD2. The germline gives CDR1 DFQATT, CDR2 SNEGSKA (reference sequence). This CDR3 has 15 amino acids. CDR3 DNA sequence: TGCAGCTCTCGGGTTTCGGGAGGGGCCAAAAACATTCAGTACTTC. This sequence encodes CSSRVSGGAKNIQYF.

Written as DNA, the CDR3 is TGCAGCGTTGAAAGCCAGGGCCTAGGCAATGAGCAGTTCTTC. Protein: CSVESQGLGNEQFF. The chain combines TRBV29-1 with TRBJ2-1; D may be TRBD1 (5 bases). CDR1 is SQVTM, CDR2 ANQGSEA, per germline. The CDR3 consists of 14 residues. Trimming took 2 bases from V and 6 from J, leaving 14 bases between them.

V gene TRBV24-1 combines with J gene TRBJ2-7, with D perhaps TRBD2 (5 bases). V dropped 5 bases and J dropped 2 bases, with 9 bases sitting between them. The CDR3 length is 13 residues. Germline loops: CDR1 KGHDR, CDR2 SFDVKD. DNA for the CDR3: TGTGCCACCAGTGGTCGGCGGGCCTACGAGCAGTACTTC. It codes for CATSGRRAYEQYF.

This clonotype was counted a few times. The CDR3 DNA follows: TGTGCCAGCAGTCTCTCGGGGGGCGGTGGCTACACCTTC. Amino acid sequence: CASSLSGGGGYTF. The chain combines TRBV28 with TRBJ1-2, with D possibly TRBD1 on 6 matching bases. Between the trimmed V and J ends, which lost 5 bases and 7 bases, there was a span of 14 bases. CDR1 MDHEN and CDR2 SYDVKM come from the germline V gene. The CDR3 extends over 13 amino acids.

This clonotype was counted only a few times. V and J are TRBV4-1 and TRBJ2-7, with TRBD1 matching over 7 bases. Per the germline V gene, CDR1 is MGHRA and CDR2 is YSYEKL. V dropped 1 base and J dropped 4; count of bases not matched to a gene: 7. The CDR3 spans 15 residues. The DNA for the CDR3 is TGCGCCAGCAGCCAAGGACAGGGAGCTGTTTACGAGCAGTACTTC. Protein product: CASSQGQGAVYEQYF.

In its sample, this clonotype is medium-sized (0.01 to 0.1%). DNA for the CDR3: TGCAGTGCCATAGCGGGCCAAGAGACCCAGTACTTC. Its protein product is CSAIAGQETQYF. This chain links TRBV20-1 with TRBJ2-5; 7 bases fit TRBD2. This CDR3 contains 12 residues. Germline lookup yields CDR1 DFQATT and CDR2 SNEGSKA (reference sequence). Trimming cost V 6 bases and J 1 base; bases outside gene matches: 2.

A few counts support this clonotype. The V and J genes are TRBV19 and TRBJ2-5; 9 bases align to TRBD2. The J call is doubtful: the DNA matches TRBJ2-1 better. The CDR3 covers 13 residues. Germline-derived CDR1 and CDR2 are LNHDA and SQIVND (reference sequence). The CDR3 nucleotides read TGTGCCAGTACCATTAGCGGGGGCCGAGAGCAGTTCTTC. Translated, it gives CASTISGGREQFF.

This clonotype was seen a handful of times. The chain couples TRBV3-1 to TRBJ2-1; 7 bases align to TRBD2. The tail of the sequence fits TRBJ2-5 better, so the J call may be wrong. The CDR3 is 15 residues long. The V gene's germline CDR1 is LGHDT and CDR2 YNNKEL (reference sequence). In DNA, the CDR3 is TGTGCCAGCAGCCCAGCTAGCGGACCACAAGAGACCCAGTACTTC. As protein: CASSPASGPQETQYF.

The chain uses TRBV12-3 or TRBV12-4 and TRBJ2-5; 15 bases map to TRBD2. With the DNA end fitting TRBJ2-7 better, the J assignment may be wrong. This CDR3 contains 20 residues. CDR3 in DNA: TGTGCCAGCAGTTTCGGACAATCCGGGACTAGCGGGGGGCCCTCCTACGAGCAGTACTTC. Translating gives CASSFGQSGTSGGPSYEQYF.

This rearrangement joins TRBV12-3 or TRBV12-4 to TRBJ1-1; D ambiguous. V shed 0 bases and J shed 6 bases, with 5 bases lying between them. The CDR3 length is 12 residues. CDR3 nucleotides: TGTGCCAGCAGTTTAGCTGCCTCTGAAGCTTTCTTT. Translating gives CASSLAASEAFF.

This clonotype was seen a few times. The chain uses TRBV28 and TRBJ1-6, with a weak D call TRBD1 (6 bases). V lost 8 bases to trimming and J lost 4 bases, with 21 bases between them. This CDR3 has 17 residues. The germline V gene encodes CDR1 MDHEN and CDR2 SYDVKM. CDR3 loop: CASCSWGAEPYNSPLHF. CDR3 in DNA: TGTGCCAGCTGTTCCTGGGGGGCCGAGCCATATAATTCACCCCTCCACTTT. Supplemented by reference TRBV28 and TRBJ1-6, the full variable domain reads DVKVTQSSRYLVKRTGEKVFLECVQDMDHENMFWYRQDPGLGLRLIYFSYDVKMKEKGDIPEGYSVSREKKERFSLILESASTNQTSMYLCASCSWGAEPYNSPLHFGNGTRLTVT.

This clonotype showed up just a few times. The chain is built from TRBV30 and TRBJ2-4, with 11 bases that match TRBD2. Germline V gene data show CDR1 as GTSNPN and CDR2 as SVGIG (reference sequence). The CDR3 runs to 14 residues. The V segment lost 3 bases and the J segment 4 bases; nucleotides outside the gene matches: 2. The DNA for the CDR3 is TGTGCCTGGAGCGGGACTAGCGGAAAAAACATTCAGTACTTC. Protein product: CAWSGTSGKNIQYF.

This clonotype turned up a few times. The chain combines TRBV20-1 with TRBJ2-5, with 12 bases that match TRBD2. The assigned J gene may be wrong: the sequence end matches TRBJ2-1 better. The CDR3 is 14 residues long. Germline lookup yields CDR1 DFQATT and CDR2 SNEGSKA (reference sequence). CDR3 sequence: CSARETSGGNEQFF. The CDR3 DNA reads TGCAGTGCTAGAGAAACTAGCGGGGGGAATGAGCAGTTCTTC.

The table lists this clonotype with many counts. The chain links TRBV29-1 to TRBJ1-5, with D perhaps TRBD1 (5 bases). This CDR3 contains 13 residues. Germline V gene data show CDR1 as SQVTM and CDR2 as ANQGSEA. Trimming shortened V by 4 bases and J by 4 bases, and 11 bases separated the two germline ends. The CDR3 sequence is CSVVEGWNQPQHF. The DNA for the CDR3 is TGCAGCGTTGTTGAGGGGTGGAATCAGCCCCAGCATTTT. The full variable domain, in which reference TRBV29-1 and TRBJ1-5 provide the parts outside the CDR3, is SAVISQKPSRDICQRGTSLTIQCQVDSQVTMMFWYRQQPGQSLTLIATANQGSEATYESGFVIDKFPISRPNLTFSTLTVSNMSPEDSSIYLCSVVEGWNQPQHFGDGTRLSIL.

The chain links TRBV2 to TRBJ1-5; the match to TRBD1 covers 7 bases. CDR1 SNHLY and CDR2 FYNNEI come from the germline V gene. J gave up 5 bases and V 5 bases, and 6 bases lay outside the gene matches. The CDR3 has 14 amino acids. The CDR3 nucleotides are TGTGCCAGCAGTCCCCCAGACAGGGATCAGCCCCAGCATTTT. The encoded protein is CASSPPDRDQPQHF.

V and J are TRBV7-9 and TRBJ2-5; 11 bases are shared with TRBD2. The CDR3 sequence is 17 residues long. The V gene's germline CDR1 is SEHNR and CDR2 FQNEAQ (reference sequence). Losses at the gene ends were 1 base for V and 2 bases for J; bases not matched to a gene: 6. The CDR3 region has the DNA TGTGCCAGCAGCTTAGGCACTAGCGGGAGATTTCAAGAGACCCAGTACTTC. As protein: CASSLGTSGRFQETQYF.

The chain couples TRBV20-1 to TRBJ2-1; 9 bases map to TRBD2. The DNA end is more similar to TRBJ2-7, so the J call may be wrong. The CDR3 contains 14 residues. From germline, CDR1 is DFQATT and CDR2 SNEGSKA (reference sequence). For the CDR3, the DNA is TGCAGTGCTAGTAGCGGGGGATATACCTACGAGCAGTACTTC. The encoded protein is CSASSGGYTYEQYF.

On this clonotype itself: One junction end disagrees with the germline gene, perhaps due to a read error. The rearrangement uses TRBV12-3 or TRBV12-4 and TRBJ2-3, with D perhaps being TRBD1 or TRBD2 (6 bases each). The CDR3 is 12 amino acids. Here the CDR3 reads CASTRGPDTQYF. The CDR3 DNA reads as TGTGCTAGCACCCGGGGGCCAGATACGCAGTATTTT.

There are a few counts of this clonotype. The V call is TRBV5-1, the J call TRBJ1-1; D not resolved. The germline V gene has CDR1 SGHRS and CDR2 YFSETQ. With 3 bases removed from V and 4 bases from J, the gap between germline ends came to 25 bases. The CDR3 extends over 18 amino acids. This CDR3 is CASSSTGPSPDTGTEAFF. In DNA, the CDR3 is TGCGCCAGCAGCTCCACCGGGCCGTCCCCCGACACGGGCACTGAAGCTTTCTTT.

This clonotype was detected many times. V gene TRBV29-1 combines with J gene TRBJ2-5, with a weak D call TRBD1 (7 bases). The CDR3 spans 13 residues. Germline V gene data show CDR1 as SQVTM and CDR2 as ANQGSEA. Deletions cut 6 bases from V and 5 bases from J, with 16 bases between. The CDR3 is CSVEEGAWETQYF. The CDR3 DNA follows: TGCAGCGTGGAGGAGGGGGCTTGGGAGACCCAGTACTTC.

The sample holds a few counts of this clonotype. The chain couples TRBV24-1 to TRBJ2-2; tentative D call: TRBD2 (6 bases). The CDR3 is 16 residues long. Germline V gives CDR1 KGHDR, CDR2 SFDVKD. Trimming pared 3 bases from V and 7 bases from J, leaving 17 bases between. The CDR3 bases are TGTGCCACCAGTGATGGGACGGAGGGGCTCATCGGGGAGCTGTTTTTT. Translating it yields CATSDGTEGLIGELFF.

The J gene is TRBJ2-5, the V gene TRBV7-2, with TRBD2 identical over 10 bases. The better agreement between TRBJ2-1 and the DNA end casts doubt on the J call. Germline lookup yields CDR1 SGHTA and CDR2 FQGNSA. There are 17 residues in the CDR3. The CDR3 DNA reads TGTGCCAGCAGCCTCCGGGGGGGGCTAGCGGGGGCCAATGAGCAGTTCTTC. This codes for CASSLRGGLAGANEQFF.

This clonotype was counted a few times. V gene TRBV6-1 combines with J gene TRBJ1-2, with 7 positions matching TRBD1. CDR1 MNHNS and CDR2 SASEGT come from the germline V gene. The CDR3 length is 13 residues. The V and J ends lost 7 bases and 2 bases, in that order; junction bases with no gene match: 4. Here the CDR3 DNA reads TGTGCCAGCACCCGGGACAGAAACTATGGCTACACCTTC. This translates into CASTRDRNYGYTF.

The chain couples TRBV15 to TRBJ2-3; D perhaps matches TRBD1 (6 bases). CDR1 LNHNV and CDR2 YYDKDF come from the germline V gene (reference sequence). The ends were cut back, 1 base at V and 4 bases at J, with 12 bases in the middle. This CDR3 spans 15 amino acids. This chain's CDR3 is CATSRAGGLSDTQYF. The CDR3 coding sequence is TGTGCCACCAGCAGAGCTGGGGGCCTGTCAGATACGCAGTATTTT. Using reference TRBV15 and TRBJ2-3 for the parts outside the CDR3, the full variable domain is DAMVIQNPRYQVTQFGKPVTLSCSQTLNHNVMYWYQQKSSQAPKLLFHYYDKDFNNEADTPDNFQSRRPNTSFCFLDIRSPGLGDTAMYLCATSRAGGLSDTQYFGPGTRLTVL.

This chain links TRBV29-1 with TRBJ1-1; tentative D call: TRBD1 (5 bases). The germline CDR1 and CDR2 sequences are SQVTM and ANQGSEA. The ends were cut back, 4 bases at V and 3 bases at J, with 12 bases in the middle. The CDR3 has 13 residues. The CDR3 nucleotides read TGCAGCGTTGGGGGGGTTCTGTACACTGAAGCTTTCTTT. Translating gives CSVGGVLYTEAFF.

This clonotype was observed at least ten times. The rearrangement uses TRBV3-1 and TRBJ2-5; 8 nucleotides line up with TRBD2. The germline CDR1 and CDR2 sequences are LGHDT and YNNKEL (reference sequence). Unmatched junction bases numbered 6, after V lost 5 bases and J lost 4 bases. CDR3 length: 14 amino acids. The CDR3 loop is CASSFWGTRETQYF. The DNA for the CDR3 is TGTGCCAGCAGCTTTTGGGGGACTAGAGAGACCCAGTACTTC.

This chain uses TRBV5-8 with TRBJ2-7; the D is unclear. The CDR3 length is 14 residues. Between the trimmed V and J ends, which lost 2 bases and 11 bases, there was a span of 20 bases. Germline CDR1 SGHTS, CDR2 YDEGEE. CDR3 DNA sequence: TGTGCCAGCAGCTTACCTGTATCACTACGAGTGGAGTACTTC. It is translated as CASSLPVSLRVEYF.